The entry below describes one TCR beta chain. This clonotype has ten or more counts. Its binding antigen is unknown. The sample holds no much larger clone one base away, and base qualities are not on file. TCR cDNA was made using 5'RACE template switching, a step that added a universal primer site and unique molecular identifiers. cDNA synthesis was primed from both the TCR alpha and TCR beta constant segments. Library amplification used two PCR steps, and the second PCR step added sample barcodes and sequencing adapters. Libraries were sequenced on Illumina HiSeq 2500 (2x100 bp) or NovaSeq (2x150 bp). As for how the authors treated the data: MIGEC was used to demultiplex reads and collapse the reads into UMI consensus sequences, and MiXCR was used for V(D)J alignment. Using edgeR on replicate PBMC samples, clonotypes were called vaccine-responding if FDR was below 0.01 and the log2 fold change was above 5 up to day 15. Each bulk clonotype received a CD4 or CD8 identity based on whether the sequenced CD4 or CD8 repertoire contained that clonotype at higher abundance. In-frame beta chains were kept once TCRdb had trimmed the public reads at Q25 with fastp and called clones with MiXCR. Rows are combined by CDR3 protein, so each entry shows the most common genes and DNA. The V and J calls and clone size come from TCRdb's table, not from the authors' own analysis. The sample table lists 120,000 or so distinct CDR3 sequences, roughly 7.2% of them with a count of one. More than 2.5% of the sample rests with the top ten.

The meaning of the sample's treatment or condition label: live attenuated yellow fever vaccine strain. A standard Ficoll-Paque protocol was used to isolate PBMCs from peripheral blood. CD4 and CD8 T-cell fractions were isolated with Dynabeads CD4 and CD8 positive selection kits. TriZol was used to extract RNA from bulk PBMCs, from CD4 and CD8 fractions, and from dextramer-positive and dextramer-negative fractions. The data derive from a study of T cells after yellow fever vaccination (dated by TCRdb to about 2019). Regarding the complete study: The SMART-Seq v4 Ultra Low Input RNA kit was used to prepare libraries from fractions with low cell numbers. Bulk TCR alpha and beta repertoires were sequenced longitudinally to track T-cell clones before and after primary and booster YFV17D yellow fever vaccination. Two healthy male donors, one aged 18 to 29 and one aged 30 to 40 years, were included in the cohort. Bulk PBMC replicates and cell subsets were isolated from blood drawn at multiple timepoints before and after both primary and secondary immunization. What the study reported, not specific to this receptor: A small share of clonotypes occurred in both CD4 and CD8 compartments, likely arising from convergent recombination. Only a couple of donors were included in the study, so the extent to which the findings can be generalized is limited. The secondary T-cell response was found to be weaker but faster than the primary response, with a peak reached on day 5 rather than on day 15. FACS-sorted repertoires could contain abundant contaminating clonotypes from the bulk population, so computational filtering was required. After the booster, most clones that had expanded after primary vaccination were detected again (nearly 97% of CD4 and around nine tenths of CD8), suggesting broad maintenance of memory.

From the cysteine up to the phenylalanine, the CDR3 has a length of 15 residues. The entry retains the CDR3 DNA only, 45 bases that are in frame from base 1. The germline V gene specifies SNHLY as CDR1 and FYNNEI as CDR2. V is pruned by 6 bases and J by 4 bases, leaving 9 bases of the junction without a gene match. Sequenced here: CD4+ T cells sorted from PBMCs, sampled around 45 days after the first yellow fever vaccination. The sequence was obtained from a man in his late teens or twenties who received the YFV17D yellow fever vaccine. The V and J genes are TRBV2 and TRBJ1-3; 7 junctional bases match TRBD1. The nucleotide sequence reads TGTGCCAGCAGGACAGGGTATATGAGGGGAAACACCATATATTTT. This encodes CASRTGYMRGNTIYF. Here the CDR3 is joined to the reference TRBV2 and TRBJ1-3 genes, and the full variable domain is: EPEVTQTPSHQVTQMGQEVILRCVPISNHLYFYWYRQILGQKVEFLVSFYNNEISEKSEIFDDQFSVERPDGSNFTLKIRSTKLEDSAMYFCASRTGYMRGNTIYFGEGSWLTVV.